The TCR beta chain under discussion was sequenced for a study of blood T cell repertoires in COVID-19. Across the study: Spain, Italy and the United States supplied samples that represented acute and convalescent COVID-19. T cells, B-cell-depleted T cells, or PBMCs provided the cDNA or gDNA that served as material.

Germline lookup yields CDR1 LGHNA and CDR2 YSLEER. Deletions cut 1 base from V and 3 bases from J, with 12 bases between. The CDR3 length is 15 residues. Under the authors' procedure: Estimation of nucleated cell counts relied on the amplification of reference gene primers. Here immunoSEQ multiplex PCR was the method, and the copy in TCRdb shows in-frame clones only, minus some. V and J calls and clone size come straight from that table; D and trimming were deduced from the DNA. The sample lists about 250,000 clones, nearly 90% occurring once. V is TRBV4-3 and J is TRBJ1-1, with D unclear. The receptor's source is a young man with active or convalescent COVID-19. Sequenced input: peripheral blood. The CDR3 protein is CASSQAERGYTEAFF. The CDR3 DNA is TGCGCCAGCAGCCAAGCTGAACGGGGTTACACTGAAGCTTTCTTT.